This T cell receptor beta chain was identified during a study of siplizumab effects on memory and regulatory T cells. Study results and limitations: Naive or memory phenotype was unassignable for roughly 75-97% of proliferating CD4+ or CD8+ clones. Alloreactive sequences tracing back to unstimulated CD4+ memory cells were significantly reduced by siplizumab. Apparently key alloresponse contributors, naive T cells also seemed more diverse than memory cells.

The length of the CDR3 is 16 residues. Germline V gene lookup returns CDR1 LGHNA and CDR2 YNFKEQ. Germline trimming cut 1 base from V and 0 bases from J; bases unmatched to any gene: 3. Clones were read by immunoSEQ multiplex PCR, and TCRdb kept only the in-frame ones, dropping some. Of over 60,000 clones in the sample, under 95% were seen once. As concerns this clone: Its cognate antigen is unknown.

The V and J genes are TRBV4-2 and TRBJ2-1; 7 nucleotides match TRBD2. The clonotype originates from a human donor in good health. The sample taken for sequencing was CD8+ T cells sorted from blood. In DNA, the CDR3 is TGTGCCAGCAGCCAAGTGGCTAGCGGCTCCTACAATGAGCAGTTCTTC. Translating gives CASSQVASGSYNEQFF.